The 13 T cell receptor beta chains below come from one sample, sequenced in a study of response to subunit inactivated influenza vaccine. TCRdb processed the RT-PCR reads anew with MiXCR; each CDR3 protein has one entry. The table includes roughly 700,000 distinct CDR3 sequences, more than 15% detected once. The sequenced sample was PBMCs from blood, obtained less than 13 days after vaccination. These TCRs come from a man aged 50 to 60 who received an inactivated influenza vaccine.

CDR3 amino acids: CASSLESEKLFF. The CDR3 DNA reads TGTGCCAGCAGCCTGGAATCGGAAAAACTGTTTTTT. The genes are TRBV5-5 and TRBJ1-4; D is ambiguous. The length of the CDR3 is 12 residues. Deletions cut 4 bases from V and 8 bases from J, with 9 bases between. Germline-derived CDR1 and CDR2 are SGHKS and YYEKEE (reference sequence). Based on the CDR3 plus reference TRBV5-5 and TRBJ1-4, the full variable domain is DAGVTQSPTHLIKTRGQQVTLRCSPISGHKSVSWYQQVLGQGPQFIFQYYEKEERGRGNFPDRFSARQFPNYSSELNVNALLLGDSALYLCASSLESEKLFFGSGTQLSVL.

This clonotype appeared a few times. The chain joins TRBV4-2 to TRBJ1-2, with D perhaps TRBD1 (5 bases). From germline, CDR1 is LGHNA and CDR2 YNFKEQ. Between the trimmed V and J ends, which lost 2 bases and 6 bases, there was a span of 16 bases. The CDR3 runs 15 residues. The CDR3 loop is CASSQLTTGRDGYTF. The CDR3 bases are TGTGCCAGCAGCCAATTAACCACGGGGCGGGATGGCTACACCTTC.

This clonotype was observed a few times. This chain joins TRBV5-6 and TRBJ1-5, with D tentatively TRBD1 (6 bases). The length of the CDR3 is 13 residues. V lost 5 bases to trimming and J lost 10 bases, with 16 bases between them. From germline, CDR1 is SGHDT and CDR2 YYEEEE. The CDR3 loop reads CASSPRRGGPQHF. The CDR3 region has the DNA TGTGCCAGCAGTCCTCGCAGGGGTGGCCCCCAGCATTTT.

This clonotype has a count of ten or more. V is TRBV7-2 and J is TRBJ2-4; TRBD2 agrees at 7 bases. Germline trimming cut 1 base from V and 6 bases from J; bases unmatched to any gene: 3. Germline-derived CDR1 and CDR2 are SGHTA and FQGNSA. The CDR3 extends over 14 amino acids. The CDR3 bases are TGTGCCAGCAGCTTAGGGCCGGGGGGAAACATTCAGTACTTC. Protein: CASSLGPGGNIQYF.

DNA for the CDR3: TGTGCCATCGGTCGGGGGGGCGATCCCGAGCAGTACTTC. As protein: CAIGRGGDPEQYF. This chain uses TRBV10-3 with TRBJ2-7, with 8 bases identical to TRBD2. Trimming removed 8 bases from V and 6 bases from J; junction bases left unmatched: 9. CDR1 ENHRY and CDR2 SYGVKD come from the germline V gene. The CDR3 totals 13 residues.

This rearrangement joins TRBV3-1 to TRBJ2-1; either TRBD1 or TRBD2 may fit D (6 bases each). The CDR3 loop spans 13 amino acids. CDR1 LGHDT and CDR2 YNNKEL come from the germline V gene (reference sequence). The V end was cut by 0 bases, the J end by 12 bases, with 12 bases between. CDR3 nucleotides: TGTGCCAGCAGCCAAGATTGGGGGGCAGGGCAGTTCTTC. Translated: CASSQDWGAGQFF.

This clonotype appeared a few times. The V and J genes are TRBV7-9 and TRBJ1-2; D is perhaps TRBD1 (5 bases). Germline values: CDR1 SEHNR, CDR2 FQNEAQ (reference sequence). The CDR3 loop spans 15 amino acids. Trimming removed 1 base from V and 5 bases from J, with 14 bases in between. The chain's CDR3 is CASSLGRQNFYGYTF. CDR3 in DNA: TGTGCCAGCAGCTTAGGCCGACAGAACTTTTATGGCTACACCTTC.

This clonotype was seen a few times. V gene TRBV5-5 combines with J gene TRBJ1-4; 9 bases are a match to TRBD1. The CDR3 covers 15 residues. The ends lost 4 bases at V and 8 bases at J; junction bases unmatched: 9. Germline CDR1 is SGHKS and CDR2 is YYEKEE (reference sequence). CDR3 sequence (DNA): TGTGCCAGCAGCGCCCCGGGACAGGGTTTCGAAAAACTGTTTTTT. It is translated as CASSAPGQGFEKLFF.

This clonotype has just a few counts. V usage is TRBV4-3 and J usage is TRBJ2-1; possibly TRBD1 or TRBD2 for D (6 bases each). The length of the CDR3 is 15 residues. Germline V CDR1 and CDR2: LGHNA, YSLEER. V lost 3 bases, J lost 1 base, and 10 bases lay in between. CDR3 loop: CASSQGGLSYNEQFF. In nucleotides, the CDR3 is TGCGCCAGCAGCCAGGGGGGCCTGTCCTACAATGAGCAGTTCTTC.

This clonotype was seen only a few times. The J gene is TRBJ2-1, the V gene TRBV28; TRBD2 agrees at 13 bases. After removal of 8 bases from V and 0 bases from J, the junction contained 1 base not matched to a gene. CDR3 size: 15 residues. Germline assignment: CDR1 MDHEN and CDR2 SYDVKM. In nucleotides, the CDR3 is TGTGCCAGCGGGACTAGCGGGATCTCCTACAATGAGCAGTTCTTC. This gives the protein CASGTSGISYNEQFF.

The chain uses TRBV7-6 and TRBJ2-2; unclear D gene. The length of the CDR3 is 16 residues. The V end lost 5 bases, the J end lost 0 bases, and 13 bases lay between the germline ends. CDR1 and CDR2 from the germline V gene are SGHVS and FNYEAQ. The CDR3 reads CASSPLTASNTGELFF. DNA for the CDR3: TGTGCCAGCAGCCCACTAACGGCTTCGAACACCGGGGAGCTGTTTTTT.

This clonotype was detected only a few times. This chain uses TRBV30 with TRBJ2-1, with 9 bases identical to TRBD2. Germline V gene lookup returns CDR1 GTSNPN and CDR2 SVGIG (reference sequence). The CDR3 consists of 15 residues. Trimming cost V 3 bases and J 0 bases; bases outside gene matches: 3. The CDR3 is CAWRQRGASYNEQFF. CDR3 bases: TGTGCCTGGAGACAGCGGGGGGCCTCCTACAATGAGCAGTTCTTC.

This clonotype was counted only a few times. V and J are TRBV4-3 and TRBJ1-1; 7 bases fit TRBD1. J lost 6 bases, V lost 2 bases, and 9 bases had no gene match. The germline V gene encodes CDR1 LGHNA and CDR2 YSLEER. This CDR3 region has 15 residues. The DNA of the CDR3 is TGCGCCAGCAGCCAAACGACAGGGAATCATGCTGAAGCTTTCTTT. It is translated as CASSQTTGNHAEAFF.